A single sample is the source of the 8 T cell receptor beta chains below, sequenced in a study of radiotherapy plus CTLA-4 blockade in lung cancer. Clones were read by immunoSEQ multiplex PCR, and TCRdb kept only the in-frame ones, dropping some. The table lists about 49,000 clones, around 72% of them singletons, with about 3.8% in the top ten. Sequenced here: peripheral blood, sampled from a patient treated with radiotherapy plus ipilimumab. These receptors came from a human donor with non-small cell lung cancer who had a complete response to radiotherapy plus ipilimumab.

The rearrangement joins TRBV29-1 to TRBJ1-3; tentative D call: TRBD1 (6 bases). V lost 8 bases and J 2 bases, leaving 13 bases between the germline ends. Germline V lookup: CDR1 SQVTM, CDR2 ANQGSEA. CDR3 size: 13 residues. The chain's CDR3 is CSTDGGPGNTIYF. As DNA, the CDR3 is TGCAGCACTGATGGGGGCCCTGGAAACACCATATATTTT.

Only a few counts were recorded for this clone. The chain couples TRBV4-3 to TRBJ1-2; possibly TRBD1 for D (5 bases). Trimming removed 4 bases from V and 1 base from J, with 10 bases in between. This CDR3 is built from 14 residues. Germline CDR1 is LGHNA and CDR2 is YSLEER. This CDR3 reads CASSPTAYNYGYTF. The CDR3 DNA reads TGCGCCAGCAGCCCGACAGCCTATAACTATGGCTACACCTTC.

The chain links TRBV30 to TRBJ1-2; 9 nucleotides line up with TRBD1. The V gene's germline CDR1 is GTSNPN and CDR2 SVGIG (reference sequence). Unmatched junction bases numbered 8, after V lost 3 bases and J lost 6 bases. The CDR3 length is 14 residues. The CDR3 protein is CAWREPGQGNGYTF. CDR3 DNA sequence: TGTGCCTGGAGGGAACCGGGACAGGGAAATGGCTACACCTTC.

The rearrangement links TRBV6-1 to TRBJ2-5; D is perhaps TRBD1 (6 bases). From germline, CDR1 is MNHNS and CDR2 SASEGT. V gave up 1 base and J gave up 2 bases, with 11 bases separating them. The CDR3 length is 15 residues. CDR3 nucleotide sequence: TGTGCCAGCAGTGAAGGTGTCAGGGGACAAGAGACCCAGTACTTC. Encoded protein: CASSEGVRGQETQYF.

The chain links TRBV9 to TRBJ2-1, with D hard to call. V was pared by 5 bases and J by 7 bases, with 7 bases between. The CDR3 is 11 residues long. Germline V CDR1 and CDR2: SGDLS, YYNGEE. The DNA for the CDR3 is TGTGCCAGCAGTAATAAAAATGAGCAGTTCTTC. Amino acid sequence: CASSNKNEQFF.

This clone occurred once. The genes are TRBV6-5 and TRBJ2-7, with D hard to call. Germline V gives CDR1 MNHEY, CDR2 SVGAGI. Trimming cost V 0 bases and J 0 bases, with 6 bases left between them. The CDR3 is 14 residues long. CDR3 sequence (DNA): TGTGCCAGCAGTTACTCACAGAACTCCTACGAGCAGTACTTC. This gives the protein CASSYSQNSYEQYF.

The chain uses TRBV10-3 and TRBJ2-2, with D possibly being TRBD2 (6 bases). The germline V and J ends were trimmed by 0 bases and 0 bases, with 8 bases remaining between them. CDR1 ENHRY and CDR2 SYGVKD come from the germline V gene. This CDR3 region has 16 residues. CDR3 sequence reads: CAISESRGTNTGELFF. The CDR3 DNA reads TGTGCCATCAGTGAGTCGCGGGGAACGAACACCGGGGAGCTGTTTTTT.

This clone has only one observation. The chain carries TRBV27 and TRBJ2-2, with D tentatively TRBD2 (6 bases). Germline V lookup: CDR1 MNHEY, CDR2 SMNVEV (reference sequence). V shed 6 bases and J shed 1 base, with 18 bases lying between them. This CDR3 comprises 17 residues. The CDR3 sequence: CASRWGGASRNTGELFF. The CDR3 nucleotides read TGTGCCAGCAGGTGGGGCGGGGCTAGCCGGAACACCGGGGAGCTGTTTTTT.